This T cell receptor (beta chain) is from a study of T cell responses to AZD1222 COVID-19 vaccine. Germline values: CDR1 KGHSH, CDR2 LQKENI. Trimming stripped 5 bases from V and 3 bases from J, with 19 bases between. The CDR3 is 16 amino acids. Assay used: immunoSEQ multiplex PCR; TCRdb lists only in-frame clones, some missing. The table records approximately 80,000 clones, 70% to 90% of them present only once. The chain has TRBV18 and TRBJ2-5; D is undetermined. The clonotype originates from an adult who received the AZD1222 COVID-19 vaccine. Here the sequenced sample was peripheral blood, taken 28 days after the second AZD1222 dose. In DNA, the CDR3 is TGTGCCAGCTCAACTGTACACACTTACCCCGAAGAGACCCAGTACTTC. This gives the protein CASSTVHTYPEETQYF. The full variable domain, completed using reference TRBV18 and TRBJ2-5, is NAGVMQNPRHLVRRRGQEARLRCSPMKGHSHVYWYRQLPEEGLKFMVYLQKENIIDESGMPKERFSAEFPKEGPSILRIQQVVRGDSAAYFCASSTVHTYPEETQYFGPGTRLLVL.